This T cell receptor beta chain was observed in a study of beta chain features in type 1 diabetes. cDNA synthesis used the whole RNA isolate, giving expressed TCRB sequences. TCRdb keeps only in-frame clones here, not all; method: immunoSEQ multiplex PCR. The sample lists tens of thousands of clones; 52% were seen once. CDR1 is SGHNT, CDR2 YYREEE, per germline (reference sequence). Trimming took off 5 bases at V and 4 bases at J, with 15 bases between the two ends. The CDR3 length is 14 residues. Whole-study results and caveats: Researchers report that Type 1 diabetes patients had moderately but significantly shorter TCRB CDR3s across all four CD4+ subsets. The similarity of naive, central memory and Treg TCRB repertoires appeared greater among patients than among healthy donors.

To note about this clone: Its matching antigen is unknown.

Every single donor gave one heparinised blood draw, and these averaged approximately 120 mL. Each of the CD4+ naive, central memory, regulatory and stem cell-like memory populations was sorted via CD45RO/CCR7/CD25/CD127/CD95/CD27. This sequence was found in a woman between 40 and 50 years old with type 1 diabetes. The chain is built from TRBV5-4 and TRBJ1-2, with D possibly being TRBD1 (6 bases). The sequenced material came from Tregs from blood. This CDR3 is CASRNPGDGYGYTF. CDR3 bases: TGTGCCAGCAGGAACCCAGGGGATGGCTATGGCTACACCTTC.